This entry describes one T cell receptor (beta chain). This clonotype occurred many times. What antigen it recognizes has not been identified. No base quality values were provided; no much bigger clone lies one nucleotide off. V and J lose 8 bases and 2 bases, and a span of 8 bases separates them. Counted from cysteine to phenylalanine, this CDR3 has 12 amino acids. Of the read, only the CDR3 DNA is kept; its 36 bases are in frame from base 1. CDR1 and CDR2, per the germline V gene, are WSHSY and SAAADI. The study was a case-control design nested within a healthcare worker cohort in London, UK, with weekly nasopharyngeal swab PCR tests and blood sampling. Healthcare workers were recruited during the week of the UK lockdown, between 23 and 31 March 2020, and followed weekly for up to 16 weeks. The library came from 5' RACE. Sequencing instrument: NextSeq 500. In the TCR library protocol, unique molecular identifiers were attached to individual cDNA molecules to correct for PCR bias and sequencing error. Both TCR alpha and beta chains were sequenced, and tight co-correlation was observed between alpha and beta sequence abundances in each sample. In the source study's methods: Decombinator V4 was used to annotate the V gene, J gene and CDR3 of the TCR sequences. TCRs were defined as expanded if a significant change between any two time points was detected under a Poisson model with p below 0.0001. TCR abundances were normalised to the total number of TCRs sequenced per sample and expressed as counts per million. TRAV1-2 paired with TRAJ12, TRAJ20 or TRAJ33 defined MAIT TCRs, while TRAV10 paired with TRAJ18 defined iNKT TCRs. VDJdb, accessed 1 November 2021, was searched for CMV, EBV and SARS-CoV-2 annotated TCRs, excluding TCRs annotated for multiple antigens. Through fastp at Q25 and MiXCR, TCRdb rebuilt clones from the public reads, retaining in-frame beta chains. Each entry is one CDR3 protein sequence, shown with its most common DNA and genes. These V and J calls originate from TCRdb's pipeline instead of the authors' own analysis. The sample table lists tens of thousands of distinct CDR3 sequences, 5.8% of them with a count of one. Of the sample, 7.6% is held by the ten largest clones.

This sample is part of a study of early T cells in non-severe SARS-CoV-2 infection (dated by TCRdb to the early 2020s). Turning to the overall study: Because TCR sequencing was done on bulk RNA from unsorted whole blood, the alpha and beta chains could not be paired. General findings and caveats noted by the study authors: Matching against VDJdb was skewed toward anti-spike CD8 responses, likely underestimated virus-specific expansions, and missed private and CD4 specificities.

Sequencing input: whole blood. The sequence was collected from an adult who was a healthcare worker with PCR-confirmed SARS-CoV-2 infection or an uninfected control (not recorded which). The chain is made from TRBV10-2 and TRBJ2-3; tentative D gene TRBD1, with 6 bases matching. This receptor has the CDR3 CASWDITDTQYF. The bases read TGCGCCAGCTGGGACATCACAGATACGCAGTATTTT.